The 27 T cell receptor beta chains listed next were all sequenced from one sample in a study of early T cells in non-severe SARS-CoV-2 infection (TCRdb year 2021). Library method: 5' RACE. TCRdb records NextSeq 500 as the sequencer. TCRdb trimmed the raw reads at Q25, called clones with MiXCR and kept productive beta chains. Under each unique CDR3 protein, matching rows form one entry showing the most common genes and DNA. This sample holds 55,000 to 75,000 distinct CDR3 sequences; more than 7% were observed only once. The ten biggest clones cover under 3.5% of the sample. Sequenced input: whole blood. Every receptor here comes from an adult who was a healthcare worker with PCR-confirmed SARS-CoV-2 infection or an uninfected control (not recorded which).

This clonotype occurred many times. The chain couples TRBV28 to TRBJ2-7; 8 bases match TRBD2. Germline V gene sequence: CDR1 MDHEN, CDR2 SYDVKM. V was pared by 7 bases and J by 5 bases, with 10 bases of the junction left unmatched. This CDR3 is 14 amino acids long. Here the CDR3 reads CASINPGGAHEQYF. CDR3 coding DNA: TGTGCCAGCATCAATCCCGGGGGGGCCCACGAGCAGTACTTC.

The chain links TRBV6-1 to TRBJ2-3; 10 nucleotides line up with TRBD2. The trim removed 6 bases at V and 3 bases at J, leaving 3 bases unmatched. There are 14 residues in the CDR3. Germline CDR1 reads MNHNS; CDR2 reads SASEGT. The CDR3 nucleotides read TGTGCCAGCAGAGCGGGAGGGCCGACAGATACGCAGTATTTT. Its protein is CASRAGGPTDTQYF.

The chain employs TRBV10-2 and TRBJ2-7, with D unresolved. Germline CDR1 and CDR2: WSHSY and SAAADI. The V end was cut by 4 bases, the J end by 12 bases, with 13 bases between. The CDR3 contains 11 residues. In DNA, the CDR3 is TGCGCCAGCAGTGCGGTGGGAACGTCGTACTTC. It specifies CASSAVGTSYF.

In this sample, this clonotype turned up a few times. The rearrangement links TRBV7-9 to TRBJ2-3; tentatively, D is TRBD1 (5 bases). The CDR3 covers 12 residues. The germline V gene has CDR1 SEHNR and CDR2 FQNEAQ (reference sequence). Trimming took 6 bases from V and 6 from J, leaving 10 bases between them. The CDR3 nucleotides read TGTGCCAGCAGAGGGGATTGGGATACGCAGTATTTT. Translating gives CASRGDWDTQYF.

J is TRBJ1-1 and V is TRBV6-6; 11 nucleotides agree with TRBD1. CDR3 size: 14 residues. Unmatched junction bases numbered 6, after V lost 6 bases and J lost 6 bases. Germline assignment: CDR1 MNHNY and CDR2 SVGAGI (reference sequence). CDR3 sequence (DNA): TGTGCCAGCAGCGACCCGGGACAGGGGGCTGAAGCTTTCTTT. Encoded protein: CASSDPGQGAEAFF.

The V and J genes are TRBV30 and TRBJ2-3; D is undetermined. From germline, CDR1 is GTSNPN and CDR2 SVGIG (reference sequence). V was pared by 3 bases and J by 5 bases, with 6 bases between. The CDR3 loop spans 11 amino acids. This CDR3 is CAWSLGDTQYF. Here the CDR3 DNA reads TGTGCCTGGAGCCTGGGAGATACGCAGTATTTT.

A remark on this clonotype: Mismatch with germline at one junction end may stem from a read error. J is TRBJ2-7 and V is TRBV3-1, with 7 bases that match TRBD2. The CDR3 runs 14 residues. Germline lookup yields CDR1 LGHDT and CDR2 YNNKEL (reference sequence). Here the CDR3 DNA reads TGTGCCAGCAACCAAAAGGGAGGGGTCTCCGAGCAGTACTTC. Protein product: CASNQKGGVSEQYF.

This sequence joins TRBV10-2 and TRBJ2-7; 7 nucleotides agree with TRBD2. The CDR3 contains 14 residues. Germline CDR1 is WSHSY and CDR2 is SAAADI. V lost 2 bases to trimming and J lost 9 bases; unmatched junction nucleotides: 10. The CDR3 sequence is CASSELGLVSGQYF. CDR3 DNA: TGCGCCAGCAGTGAGCTTGGACTAGTAAGTGGGCAGTACTTC.

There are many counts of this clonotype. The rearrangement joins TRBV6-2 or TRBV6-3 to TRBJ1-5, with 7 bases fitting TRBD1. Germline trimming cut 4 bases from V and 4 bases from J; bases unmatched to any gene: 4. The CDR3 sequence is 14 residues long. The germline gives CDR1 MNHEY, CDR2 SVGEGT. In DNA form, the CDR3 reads TGTGCCAGCAGTTCACAGGGGTGGAATCAGCCCCAGCATTTT. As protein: CASSSQGWNQPQHF.

CDR3 amino acids: CASSPTGEGTEAFF. The CDR3 DNA sequence: TGTGCCAGCAGCCCTACCGGGGAAGGCACTGAAGCTTTCTTT. This chain connects TRBV7-9 to TRBJ1-1; D ambiguous. CDR1 is SEHNR, CDR2 FQNEAQ, per germline (reference sequence). V was shortened by 5 bases and J by 4 bases, with 14 bases between the two germline ends. The CDR3 has 14 amino acids.

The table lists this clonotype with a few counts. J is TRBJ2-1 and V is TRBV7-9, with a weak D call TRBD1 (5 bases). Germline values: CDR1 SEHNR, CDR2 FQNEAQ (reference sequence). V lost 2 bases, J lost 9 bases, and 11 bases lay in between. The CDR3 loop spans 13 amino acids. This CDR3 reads CASSLSRVGEQFF. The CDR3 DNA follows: TGTGCCAGCAGCTTAAGCAGGGTAGGTGAGCAGTTCTTC.

DNA of the CDR3: TGTGCCCCCCCCCGGCGCGGGACTACTGATACGCAGTATTTT. It specifies CAPPRRGTTDTQYF. The gene calls are TRBV28 and TRBJ2-3, with TRBD2 matching 7 bases. The CDR3 spans 14 residues. Germline V lookup: CDR1 MDHEN, CDR2 SYDVKM. V gave up 11 bases and J gave up 6 bases; unmatched junction bases: 14.

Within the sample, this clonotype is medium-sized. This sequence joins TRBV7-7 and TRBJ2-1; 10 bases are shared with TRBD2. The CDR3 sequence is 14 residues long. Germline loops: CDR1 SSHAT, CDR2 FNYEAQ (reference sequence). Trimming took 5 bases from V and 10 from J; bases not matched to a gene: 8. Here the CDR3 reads CASSRLAGAKEQFF. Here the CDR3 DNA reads TGTGCCAGCAGCCGTCTAGCGGGAGCTAAAGAGCAGTTCTTC.

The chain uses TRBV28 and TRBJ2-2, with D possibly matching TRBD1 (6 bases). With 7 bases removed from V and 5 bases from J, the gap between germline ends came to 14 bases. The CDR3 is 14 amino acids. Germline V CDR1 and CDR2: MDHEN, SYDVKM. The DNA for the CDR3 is TGTGCCAGCACCACCCCCGGACAGACCGGGGAGCTGTTTTTT. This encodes CASTTPGQTGELFF.

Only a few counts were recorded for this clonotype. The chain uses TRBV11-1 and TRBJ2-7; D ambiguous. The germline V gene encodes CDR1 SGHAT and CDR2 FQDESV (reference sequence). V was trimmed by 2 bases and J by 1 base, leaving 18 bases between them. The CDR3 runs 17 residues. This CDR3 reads CASSLWAMEPGSYEQYF. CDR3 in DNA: TGTGCCAGCAGCTTATGGGCTATGGAGCCCGGTTCCTACGAGCAGTACTTC.

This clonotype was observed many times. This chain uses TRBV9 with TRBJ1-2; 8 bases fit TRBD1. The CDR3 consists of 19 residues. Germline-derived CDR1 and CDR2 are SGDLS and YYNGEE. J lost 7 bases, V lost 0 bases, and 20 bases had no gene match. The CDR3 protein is CASSVATIPLAGGSAGYTF. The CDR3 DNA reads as TGTGCCAGCAGCGTAGCTACGATTCCGTTGGCAGGGGGCTCGGCTGGCTACACCTTC.

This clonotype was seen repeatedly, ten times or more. This CDR3 reads CASTPGPSGRSNNEQFF. The CDR3 coding sequence is TGCGCCAGCACCCCAGGCCCTAGCGGGAGGTCCAACAATGAGCAGTTCTTC. J is TRBJ2-1 and V is TRBV5-1, with 11 bases aligning to TRBD2. The CDR3 length is 17 residues. The V gene end was trimmed by 6 bases and the J gene end by 5 bases; junction bases not matched to a gene: 13. Per germline, CDR1 SGHRS and CDR2 YFSETQ.

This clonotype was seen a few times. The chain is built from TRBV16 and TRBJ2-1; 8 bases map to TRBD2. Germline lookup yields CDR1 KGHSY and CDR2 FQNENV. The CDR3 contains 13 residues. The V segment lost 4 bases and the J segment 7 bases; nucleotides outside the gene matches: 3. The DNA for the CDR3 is TGTGCCAGCAGCCCTAGCGGGTTTAATGAGCAGTTCTTC. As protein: CASSPSGFNEQFF.

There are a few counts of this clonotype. The DNA for the CDR3 is TGTGCCAGCAGTCCGGGACTAGCGGGAGTCGATGAGCAGTTCTTC. Its translation is CASSPGLAGVDEQFF. The chain recombines TRBV7-6 with TRBJ2-1; 14 bases map to TRBD2. Germline V gene data show CDR1 as SGHVS and CDR2 as FNYEAQ. V shed 6 bases, J shed 8 bases, and the junction held 6 bases outside the gene matches. This CDR3 is 15 amino acids long.

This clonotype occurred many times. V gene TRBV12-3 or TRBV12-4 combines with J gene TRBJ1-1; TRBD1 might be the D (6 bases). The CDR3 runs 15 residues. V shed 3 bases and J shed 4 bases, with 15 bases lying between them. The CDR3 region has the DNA TGTGCCAGCAGTTTGAAATTCCAGGGGACCACTGAAGCTTTCTTT. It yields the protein CASSLKFQGTTEAFF.

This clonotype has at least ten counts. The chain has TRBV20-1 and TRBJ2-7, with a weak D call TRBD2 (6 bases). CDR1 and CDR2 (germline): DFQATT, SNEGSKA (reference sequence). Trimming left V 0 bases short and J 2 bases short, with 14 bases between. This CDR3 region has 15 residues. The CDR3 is CSARDGASVTYEQYF. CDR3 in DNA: TGCAGTGCTAGAGATGGCGCTAGCGTCACCTACGAGCAGTACTTC.

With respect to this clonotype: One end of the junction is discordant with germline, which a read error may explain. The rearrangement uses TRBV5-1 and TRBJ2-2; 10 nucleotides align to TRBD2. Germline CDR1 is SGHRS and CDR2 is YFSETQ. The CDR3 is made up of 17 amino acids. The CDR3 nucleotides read TGCGCCAACAGCTTTCAGAGAGCGGGAGGGCGAACCGGGGAGCTGTTTTTT. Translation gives CANSFQRAGGRTGELFF.

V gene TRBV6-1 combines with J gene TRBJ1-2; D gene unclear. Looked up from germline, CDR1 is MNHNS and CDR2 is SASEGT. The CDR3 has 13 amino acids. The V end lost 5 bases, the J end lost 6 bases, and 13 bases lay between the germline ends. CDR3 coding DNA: TGTGCCAGCAGTATATTGGAGAGTGATGGCTACACCTTC. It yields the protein CASSILESDGYTF.

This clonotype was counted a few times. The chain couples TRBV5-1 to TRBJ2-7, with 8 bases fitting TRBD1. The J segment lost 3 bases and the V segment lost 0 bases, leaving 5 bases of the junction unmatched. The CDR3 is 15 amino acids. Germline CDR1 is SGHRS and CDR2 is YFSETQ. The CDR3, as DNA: TGCGCCAGCAGCTTGGCGACAGGGGACAACTACGAGCAGTACTTC. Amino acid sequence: CASSLATGDNYEQYF.

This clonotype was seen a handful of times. DNA for the CDR3: TGTGCCAGCAGTAAACAGGGAGTGGGCACTGAAGCTTTCTTT. Protein sequence: CASSKQGVGTEAFF. The J gene is TRBJ1-1, the V gene TRBV7-2, with D possibly matching TRBD1 (6 bases). Germline V gene sequence: CDR1 SGHTA, CDR2 FQGNSA. V dropped 6 bases and J dropped 4 bases, with 15 bases sitting between them. The CDR3 consists of 14 residues. Combining the CDR3 with reference TRBV7-2 and TRBJ1-1 gives the whole variable domain GAGVSQSPSNKVTEKGKDVELRCDPISGHTALYWYRQSLGQGLEFLIYFQGNSAPDKSGLPSDRFSAERTGGSVSTLTIQRTQQEDSAVYLCASSKQGVGTEAFFGQGTRLTVV.

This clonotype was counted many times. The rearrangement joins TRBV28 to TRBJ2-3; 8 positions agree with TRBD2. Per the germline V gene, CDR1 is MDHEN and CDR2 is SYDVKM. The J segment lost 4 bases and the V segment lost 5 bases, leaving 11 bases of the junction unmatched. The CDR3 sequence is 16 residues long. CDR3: CASSEAGARAADTQYF. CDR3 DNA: TGTGCCAGCAGTGAAGCGGGAGCGCGCGCGGCAGATACGCAGTATTTT.

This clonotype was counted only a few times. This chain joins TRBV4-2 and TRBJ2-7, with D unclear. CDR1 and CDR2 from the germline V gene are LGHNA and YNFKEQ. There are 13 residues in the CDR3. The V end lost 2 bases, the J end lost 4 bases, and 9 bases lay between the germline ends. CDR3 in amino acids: CASSQQVGYEQYF. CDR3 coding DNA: TGTGCCAGCAGCCAACAAGTAGGGTACGAGCAGTACTTC.